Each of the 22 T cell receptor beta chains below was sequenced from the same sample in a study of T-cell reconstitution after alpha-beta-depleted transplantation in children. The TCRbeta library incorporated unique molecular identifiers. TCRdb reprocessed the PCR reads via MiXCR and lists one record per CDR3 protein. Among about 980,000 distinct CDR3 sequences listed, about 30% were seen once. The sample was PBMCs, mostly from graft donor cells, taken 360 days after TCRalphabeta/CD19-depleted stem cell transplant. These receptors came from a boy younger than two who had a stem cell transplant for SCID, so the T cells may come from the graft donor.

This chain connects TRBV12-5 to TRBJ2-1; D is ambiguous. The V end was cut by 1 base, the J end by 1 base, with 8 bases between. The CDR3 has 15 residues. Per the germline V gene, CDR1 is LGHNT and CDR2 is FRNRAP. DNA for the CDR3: TGTGCTAGTGGTTTGGGGCACCCATCCTACAATGAGCAGTTCTTC. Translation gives CASGLGHPSYNEQFF.

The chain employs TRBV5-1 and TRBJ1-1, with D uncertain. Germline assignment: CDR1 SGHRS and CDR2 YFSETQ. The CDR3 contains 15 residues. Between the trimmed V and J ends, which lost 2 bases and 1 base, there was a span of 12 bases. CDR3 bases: TGCGCCAGCAGCTTAGATGAGGGCCGGAACACTGAAGCTTTCTTT. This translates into CASSLDEGRNTEAFF.

This CDR3 is CASSLEEGLGWATEAFF. CDR3 sequence (DNA): TGTGCCAGCAGCTTAGAGGAGGGCTTGGGTTGGGCCACTGAAGCTTTCTTT. V is TRBV7-9 and J is TRBJ1-1, with D uncertain. The CDR3 runs to 17 residues. V lost 1 base to trimming and J lost 4 bases, with 19 bases between them. The V gene's germline CDR1 is SEHNR and CDR2 FQNEAQ (reference sequence).

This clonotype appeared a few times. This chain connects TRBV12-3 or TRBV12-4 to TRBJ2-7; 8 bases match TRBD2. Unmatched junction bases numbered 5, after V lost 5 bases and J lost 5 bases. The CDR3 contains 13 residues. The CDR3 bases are TGTGCCAGCAGTCCCGGGACTAGGGACGAGCAGTACTTC. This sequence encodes CASSPGTRDEQYF.

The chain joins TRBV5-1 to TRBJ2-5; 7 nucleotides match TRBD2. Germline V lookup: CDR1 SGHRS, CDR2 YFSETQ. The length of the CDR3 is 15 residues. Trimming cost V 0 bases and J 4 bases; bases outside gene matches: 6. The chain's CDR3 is CASSLDGGRRETQYF. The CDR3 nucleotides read TGCGCCAGCAGCTTGGACGGGGGGAGAAGAGAGACCCAGTACTTC.

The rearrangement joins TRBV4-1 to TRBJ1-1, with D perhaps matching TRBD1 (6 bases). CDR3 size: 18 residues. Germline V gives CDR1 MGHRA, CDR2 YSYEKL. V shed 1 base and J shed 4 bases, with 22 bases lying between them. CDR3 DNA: TGCGCCAGCAGCCAAGGGTGGCGGGGGCGCCCCCCCCGCACTGAAGCTTTCTTT. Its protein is CASSQGWRGRPPRTEAFF.

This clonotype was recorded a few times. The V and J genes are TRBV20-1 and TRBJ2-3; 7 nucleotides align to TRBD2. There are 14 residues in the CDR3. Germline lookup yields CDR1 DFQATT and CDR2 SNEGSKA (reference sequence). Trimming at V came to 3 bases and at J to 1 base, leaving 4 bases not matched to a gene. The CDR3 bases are TGCAGTGCTAGCAAGCGGGGACGCACAGATACGCAGTATTTT. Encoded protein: CSASKRGRTDTQYF.

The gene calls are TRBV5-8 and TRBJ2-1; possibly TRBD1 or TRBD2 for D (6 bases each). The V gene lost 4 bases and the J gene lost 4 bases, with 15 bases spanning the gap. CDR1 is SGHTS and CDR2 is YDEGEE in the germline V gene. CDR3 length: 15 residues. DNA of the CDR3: TGTGCCAGCAGCGATTCGGGGGCCACTTACAATGAGCAGTTCTTC. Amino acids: CASSDSGATYNEQFF.

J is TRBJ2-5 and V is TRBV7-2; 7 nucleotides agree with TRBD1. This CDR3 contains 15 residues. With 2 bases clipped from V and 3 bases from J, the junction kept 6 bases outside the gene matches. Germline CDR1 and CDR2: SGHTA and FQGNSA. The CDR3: CASSLSQTGKETQYF. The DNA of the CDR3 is TGTGCCAGCAGCTTATCTCAGACAGGGAAAGAGACCCAGTACTTC.

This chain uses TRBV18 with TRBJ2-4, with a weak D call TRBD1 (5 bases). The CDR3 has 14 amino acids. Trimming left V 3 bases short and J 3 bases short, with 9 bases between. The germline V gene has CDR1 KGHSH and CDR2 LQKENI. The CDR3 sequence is CASSPQGDKNIQYF. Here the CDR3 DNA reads TGTGCCAGCTCACCCCAGGGTGACAAAAACATTCAGTACTTC.

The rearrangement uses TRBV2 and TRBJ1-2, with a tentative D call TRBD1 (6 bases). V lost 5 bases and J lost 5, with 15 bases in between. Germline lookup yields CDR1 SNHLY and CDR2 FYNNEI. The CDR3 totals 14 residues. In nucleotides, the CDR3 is TGTGCCAGCAGTCCTTTACAGGGTTATTATGGCTACACCTTC. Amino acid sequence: CASSPLQGYYGYTF.

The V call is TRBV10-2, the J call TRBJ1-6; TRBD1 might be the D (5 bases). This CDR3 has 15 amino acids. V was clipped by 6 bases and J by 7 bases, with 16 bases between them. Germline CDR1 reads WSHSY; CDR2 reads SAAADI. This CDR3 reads CASSNRGHINSPLHF. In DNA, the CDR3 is TGCGCCAGCAGCAATAGGGGCCATATCAATTCACCCCTCCACTTT.

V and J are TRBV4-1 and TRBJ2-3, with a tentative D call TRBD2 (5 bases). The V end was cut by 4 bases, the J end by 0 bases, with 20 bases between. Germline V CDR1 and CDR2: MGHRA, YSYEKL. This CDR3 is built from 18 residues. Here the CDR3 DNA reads TGCGCCAGCAGCCCAAGTCTCGGGAACATCATTAGCACAGATACGCAGTATTTT. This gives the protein CASSPSLGNIISTDTQYF.

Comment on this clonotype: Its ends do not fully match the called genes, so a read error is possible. The CDR3 reads CASTRSSGADVLTF. In nucleotides, the CDR3 is TGTGCCAGTACTCGGTCCTCTGGGGCCGACGTCCTGACTTTC. This sequence joins TRBV10-3 and TRBJ2-6, with a weak D call TRBD1 (5 bases). The CDR3 has 14 amino acids. The germline CDR1 and CDR2 sequences are ENHRY and SYGVKD.

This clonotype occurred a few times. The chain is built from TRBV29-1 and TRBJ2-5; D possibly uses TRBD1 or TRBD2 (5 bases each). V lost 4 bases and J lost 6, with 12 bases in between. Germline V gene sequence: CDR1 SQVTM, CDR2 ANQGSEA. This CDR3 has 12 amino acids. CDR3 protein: CSVVQGAKTQYF. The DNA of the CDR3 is TGCAGCGTTGTGCAGGGAGCAAAGACCCAGTACTTC.

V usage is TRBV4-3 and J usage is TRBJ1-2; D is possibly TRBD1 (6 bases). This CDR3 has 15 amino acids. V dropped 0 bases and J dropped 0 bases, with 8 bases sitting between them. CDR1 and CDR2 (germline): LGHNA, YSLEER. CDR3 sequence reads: CASSQDTGSNYGYTF. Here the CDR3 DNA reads TGCGCCAGCAGCCAAGACACAGGGTCTAACTATGGCTACACCTTC.

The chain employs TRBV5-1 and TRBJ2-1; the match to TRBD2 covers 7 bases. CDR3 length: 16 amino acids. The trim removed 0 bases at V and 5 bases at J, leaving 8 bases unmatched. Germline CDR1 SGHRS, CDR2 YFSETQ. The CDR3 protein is CASSLAMGGGNNEQFF. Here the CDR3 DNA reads TGCGCCAGCAGCTTGGCCATGGGCGGGGGAAACAATGAGCAGTTCTTC.

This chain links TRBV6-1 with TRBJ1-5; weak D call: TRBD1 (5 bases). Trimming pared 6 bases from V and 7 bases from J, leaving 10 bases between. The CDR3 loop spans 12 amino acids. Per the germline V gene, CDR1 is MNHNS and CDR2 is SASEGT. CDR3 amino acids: CASRGVGQPQHF. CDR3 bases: TGTGCCAGCAGAGGGGTCGGGCAGCCCCAGCATTTT.

CDR3 amino acids: CASRVEGTDYEQYF. The DNA of the CDR3 is TGTGCCAGCAGGGTCGAGGGAACCGACTACGAGCAGTACTTC. The chain is built from TRBV2 and TRBJ2-7; possibly TRBD2 for D (5 bases). V was pared by 6 bases and J by 3 bases, with 15 bases between. Germline V CDR1 and CDR2: SNHLY, FYNNEI. The CDR3 spans 14 residues.

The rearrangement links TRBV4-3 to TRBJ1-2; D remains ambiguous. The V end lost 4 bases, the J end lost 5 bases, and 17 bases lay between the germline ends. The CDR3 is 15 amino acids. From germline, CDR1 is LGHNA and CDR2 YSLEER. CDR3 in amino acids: CASSPLGGSEYGYTF. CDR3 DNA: TGCGCCAGCAGCCCCCTGGGCGGGTCTGAGTATGGCTACACCTTC.

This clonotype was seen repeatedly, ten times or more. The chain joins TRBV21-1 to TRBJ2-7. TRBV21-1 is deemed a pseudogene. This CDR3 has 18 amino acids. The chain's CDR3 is CASSKALFLVQVRYEQYF. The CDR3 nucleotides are TGTGCCAGCAGCAAAGCGCTTTTCCTGGTACAGGTCCGCTACGAGCAGTACTTC.

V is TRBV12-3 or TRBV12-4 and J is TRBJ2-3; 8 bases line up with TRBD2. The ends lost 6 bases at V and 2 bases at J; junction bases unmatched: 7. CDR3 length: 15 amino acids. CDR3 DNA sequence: TGTGCCAGCAGGGGACTAGGGAGGGTCACAGATACGCAGTATTTT. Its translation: CASRGLGRVTDTQYF.